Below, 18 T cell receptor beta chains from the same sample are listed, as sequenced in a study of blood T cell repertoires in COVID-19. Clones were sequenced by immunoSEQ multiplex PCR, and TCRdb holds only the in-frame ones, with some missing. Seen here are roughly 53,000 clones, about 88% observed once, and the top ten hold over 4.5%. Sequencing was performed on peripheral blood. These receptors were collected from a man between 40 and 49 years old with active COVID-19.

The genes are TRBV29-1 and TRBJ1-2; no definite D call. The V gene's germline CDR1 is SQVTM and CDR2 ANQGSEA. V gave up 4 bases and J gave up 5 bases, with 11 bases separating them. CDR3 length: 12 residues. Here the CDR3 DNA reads TGCAGCGTTGTAGTGGGAGGTTATGGCTACACCTTC. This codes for CSVVVGGYGYTF.

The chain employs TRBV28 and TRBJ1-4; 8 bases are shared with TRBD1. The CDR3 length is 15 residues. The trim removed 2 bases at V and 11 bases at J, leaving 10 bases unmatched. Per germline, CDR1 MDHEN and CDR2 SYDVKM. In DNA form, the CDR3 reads TGTGCCAGCAGTTTAGGGGCAGGGGGCTGGGGGAAACTGTTTTTT. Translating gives CASSLGAGGWGKLFF.

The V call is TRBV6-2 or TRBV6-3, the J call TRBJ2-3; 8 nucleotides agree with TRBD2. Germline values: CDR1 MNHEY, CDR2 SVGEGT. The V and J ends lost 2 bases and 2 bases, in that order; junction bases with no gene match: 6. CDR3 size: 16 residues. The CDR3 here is CASSYAGSGTTDTQYF. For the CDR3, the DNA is TGTGCCAGCAGTTACGCGGGTAGCGGGACCACAGATACGCAGTATTTT.

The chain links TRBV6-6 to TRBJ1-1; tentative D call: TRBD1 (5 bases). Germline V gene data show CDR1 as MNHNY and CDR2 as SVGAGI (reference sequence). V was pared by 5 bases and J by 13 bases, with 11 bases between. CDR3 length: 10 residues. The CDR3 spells CASSHQGLFF. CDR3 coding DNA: TGTGCCAGCAGTCACCAGGGACTTTTCTTT.

DNA for the CDR3: TGTGCCAGTAGTATCTCCAGGGGGAACTCTGGAAACACCATATATTTT. This encodes CASSISRGNSGNTIYF. The V and J genes are TRBV19 and TRBJ1-3, with TRBD1 matching over 7 bases. This CDR3 region has 16 residues. Losses at the gene ends were 3 bases for V and 0 bases for J; bases not matched to a gene: 5. Germline V CDR1 and CDR2: LNHDA, SQIVND (reference sequence).

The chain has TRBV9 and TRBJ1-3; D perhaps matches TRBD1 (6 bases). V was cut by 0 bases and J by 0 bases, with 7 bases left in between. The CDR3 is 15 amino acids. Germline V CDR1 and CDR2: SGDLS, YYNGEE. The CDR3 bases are TGTGCCAGCAGCGTAGGAGGGGGCTCTGGAAACACCATATATTTT. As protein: CASSVGGGSGNTIYF. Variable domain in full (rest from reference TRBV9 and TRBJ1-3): DSGVTQTPKHLITATGQRVTLRCSPRSGDLSVYWYQQSLDQGLQFLIQYYNGEERAKGNILERFSAQQFPDLHSELNLSSLELGDSALYFCASSVGGGSGNTIYFGEGSWLTVV.

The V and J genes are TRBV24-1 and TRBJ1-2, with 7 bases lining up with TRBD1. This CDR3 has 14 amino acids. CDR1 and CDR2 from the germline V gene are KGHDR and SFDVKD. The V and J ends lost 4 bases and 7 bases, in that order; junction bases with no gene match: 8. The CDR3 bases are TGTGCCACCAGTGAGGAGGGGGCGCGAGGTGGCTACACCTTC. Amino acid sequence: CATSEEGARGGYTF.

The CDR3 sequence is CASSQSLSGRGETQYF. The CDR3, as DNA: TGTGCCAGCAGTCAATCACTTAGCGGGAGGGGAGAGACCCAGTACTTC. This chain joins TRBV13 and TRBJ2-5, with 11 bases fitting TRBD2. J lost 4 bases, V lost 6 bases, and 10 bases had no gene match. The germline V gene encodes CDR1 PRHDT and CDR2 FYEKMQ (reference sequence). CDR3 size: 16 residues.

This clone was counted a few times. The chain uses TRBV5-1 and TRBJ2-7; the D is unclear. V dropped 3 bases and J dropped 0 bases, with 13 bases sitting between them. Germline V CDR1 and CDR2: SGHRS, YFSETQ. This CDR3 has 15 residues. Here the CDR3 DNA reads TGCGCCAGCAGCTCGGAGACTGAGATCTCCTACGAGCAGTACTTC. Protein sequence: CASSSETEISYEQYF.

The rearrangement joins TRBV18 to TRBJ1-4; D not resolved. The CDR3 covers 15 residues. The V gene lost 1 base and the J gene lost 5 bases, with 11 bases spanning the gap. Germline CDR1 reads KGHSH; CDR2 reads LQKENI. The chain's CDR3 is CASSPLQASNEKLFF. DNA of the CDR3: TGTGCCAGCTCACCACTTCAGGCCTCCAATGAAAAACTGTTTTTT.

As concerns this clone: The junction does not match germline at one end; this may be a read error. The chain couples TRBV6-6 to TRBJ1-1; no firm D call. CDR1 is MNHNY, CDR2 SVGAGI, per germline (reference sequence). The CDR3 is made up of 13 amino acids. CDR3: CAISLTRDTEAFF. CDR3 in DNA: TGTGCCATCAGTTTAACTCGGGACACTGAAGCTTTCTTT.

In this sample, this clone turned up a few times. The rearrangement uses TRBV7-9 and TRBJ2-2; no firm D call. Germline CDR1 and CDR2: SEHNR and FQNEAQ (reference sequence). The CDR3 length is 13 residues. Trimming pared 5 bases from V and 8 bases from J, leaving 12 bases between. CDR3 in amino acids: CASSQKSVGELFF. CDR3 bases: TGTGCCAGCAGCCAAAAATCAGTGGGGGAGCTGTTTTTT.

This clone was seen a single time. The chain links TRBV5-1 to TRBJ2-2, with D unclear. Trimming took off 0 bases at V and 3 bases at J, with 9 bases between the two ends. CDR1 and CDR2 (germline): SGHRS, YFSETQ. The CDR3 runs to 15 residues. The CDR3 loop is CASSLALGYTGELFF. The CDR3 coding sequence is TGCGCCAGCAGCTTGGCGCTAGGTTACACCGGGGAGCTGTTTTTT.

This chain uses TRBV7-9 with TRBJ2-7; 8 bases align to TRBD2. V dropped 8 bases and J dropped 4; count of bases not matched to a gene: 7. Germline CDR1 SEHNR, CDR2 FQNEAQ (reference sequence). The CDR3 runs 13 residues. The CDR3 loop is CASESGSGYEQYF. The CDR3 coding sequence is TGTGCCAGCGAAAGCGGGAGCGGGTACGAGCAGTACTTC.

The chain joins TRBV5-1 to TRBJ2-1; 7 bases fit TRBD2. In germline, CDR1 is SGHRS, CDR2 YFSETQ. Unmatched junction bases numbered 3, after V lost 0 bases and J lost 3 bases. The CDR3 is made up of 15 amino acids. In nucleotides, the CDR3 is TGCGCCAGCAGCTTGGCAGCGGGGCTCTACAATGAGCAGTTCTTC. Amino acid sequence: CASSLAAGLYNEQFF.

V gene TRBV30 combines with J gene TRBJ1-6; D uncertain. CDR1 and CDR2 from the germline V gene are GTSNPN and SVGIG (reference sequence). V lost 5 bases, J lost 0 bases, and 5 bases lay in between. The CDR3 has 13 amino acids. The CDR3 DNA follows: TGTGCCTGGGGGCGCTCCTATAATTCACCCCTCCACTTT. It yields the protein CAWGRSYNSPLHF.

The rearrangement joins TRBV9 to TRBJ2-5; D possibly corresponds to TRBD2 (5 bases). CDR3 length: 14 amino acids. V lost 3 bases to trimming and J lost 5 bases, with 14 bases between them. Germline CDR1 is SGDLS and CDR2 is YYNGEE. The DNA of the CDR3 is TGTGCCAGCAGCGCCCGAACTAGTTTGGAGACCCAGTACTTC. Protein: CASSARTSLETQYF.

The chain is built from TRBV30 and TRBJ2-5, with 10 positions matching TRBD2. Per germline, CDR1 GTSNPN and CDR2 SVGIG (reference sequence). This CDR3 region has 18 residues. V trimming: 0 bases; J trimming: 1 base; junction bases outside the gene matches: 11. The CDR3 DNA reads TGTGCCTGGAGTGTAGGAGCGGGGGGGGGCGGAAGCCAAGAGACCCAGTACTTC. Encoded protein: CAWSVGAGGGGSQETQYF.